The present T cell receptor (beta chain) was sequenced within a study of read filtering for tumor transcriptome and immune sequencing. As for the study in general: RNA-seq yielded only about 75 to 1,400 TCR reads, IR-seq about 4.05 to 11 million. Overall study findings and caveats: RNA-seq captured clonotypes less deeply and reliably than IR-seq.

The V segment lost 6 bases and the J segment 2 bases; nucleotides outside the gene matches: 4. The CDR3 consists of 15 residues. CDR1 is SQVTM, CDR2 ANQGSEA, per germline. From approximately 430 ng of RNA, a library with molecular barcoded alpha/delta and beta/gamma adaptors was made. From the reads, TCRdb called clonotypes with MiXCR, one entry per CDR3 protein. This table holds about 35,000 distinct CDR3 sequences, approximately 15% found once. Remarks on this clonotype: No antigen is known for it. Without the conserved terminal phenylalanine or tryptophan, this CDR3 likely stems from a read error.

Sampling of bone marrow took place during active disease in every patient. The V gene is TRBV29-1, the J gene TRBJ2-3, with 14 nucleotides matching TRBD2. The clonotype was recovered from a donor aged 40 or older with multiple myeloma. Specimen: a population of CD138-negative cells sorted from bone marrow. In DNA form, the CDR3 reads TGCAGCGTGAAGGGACTAGCGGGGGCCACAGATACGCAGTATTCT. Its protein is CSVKGLAGATDTQYS.